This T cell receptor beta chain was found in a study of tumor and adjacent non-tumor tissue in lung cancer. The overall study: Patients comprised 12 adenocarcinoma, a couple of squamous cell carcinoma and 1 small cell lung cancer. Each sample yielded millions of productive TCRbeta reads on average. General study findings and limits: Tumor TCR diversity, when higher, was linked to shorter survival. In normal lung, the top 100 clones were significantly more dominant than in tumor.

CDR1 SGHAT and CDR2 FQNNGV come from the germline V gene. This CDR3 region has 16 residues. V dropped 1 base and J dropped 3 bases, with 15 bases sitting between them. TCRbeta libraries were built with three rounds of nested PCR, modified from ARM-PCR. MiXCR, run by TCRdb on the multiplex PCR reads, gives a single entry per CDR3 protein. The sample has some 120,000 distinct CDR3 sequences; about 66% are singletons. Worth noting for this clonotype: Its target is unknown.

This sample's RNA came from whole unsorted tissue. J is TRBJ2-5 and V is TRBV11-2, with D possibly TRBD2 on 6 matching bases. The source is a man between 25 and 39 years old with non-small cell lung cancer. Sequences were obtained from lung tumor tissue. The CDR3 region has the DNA TGTGCCAGCAGCTTAGCTTGGCGGGGTAATAAAGAGACCCAGTACTTC. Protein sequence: CASSLAWRGNKETQYF.